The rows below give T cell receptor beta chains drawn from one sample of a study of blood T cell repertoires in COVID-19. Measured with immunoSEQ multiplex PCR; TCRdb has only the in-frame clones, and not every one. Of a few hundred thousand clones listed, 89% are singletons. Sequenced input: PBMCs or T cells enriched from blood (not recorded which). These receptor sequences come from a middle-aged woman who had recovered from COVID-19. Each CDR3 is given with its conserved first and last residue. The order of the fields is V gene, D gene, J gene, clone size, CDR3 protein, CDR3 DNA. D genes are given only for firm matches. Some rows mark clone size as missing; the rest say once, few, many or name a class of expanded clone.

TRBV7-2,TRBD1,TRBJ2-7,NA,CASSLARGTGESRQYF,TGTGCCAGCAGCTTGGCGCGGGGGACAGGGGAATCGCGGCAGTACTTC
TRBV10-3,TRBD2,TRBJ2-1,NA,CAISPGLEGNEQFF,TGTGCCATCAGCCCGGGACTAGAAGGCAATGAGCAGTTCTTC
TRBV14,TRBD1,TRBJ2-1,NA,CASSQGQGILRVEQFF,TGTGCCAGCAGCCAAGGACAGGGGATCCTCCGGGTTGAGCAGTTCTTC
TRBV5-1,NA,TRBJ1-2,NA,CASSFSQGGYTF,TGCGCCAGCAGCTTCTCTCAGGGTGGCTACACCTTC
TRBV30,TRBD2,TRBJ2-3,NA,CAWSVLAGNTQYF,TGTGCCTGGAGTGTGCTAGCGGGAAATACGCAGTATTTT
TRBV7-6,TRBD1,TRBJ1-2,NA,CASSSRDRDYGYTF,TGTGCCAGCAGCTCCCGGGACAGGGACTATGGCTACACCTTC
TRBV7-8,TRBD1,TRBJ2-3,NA,CATEGAGTDTQYF,TGTGCCACCGAGGGGGCCGGCACAGATACGCAGTATTTT
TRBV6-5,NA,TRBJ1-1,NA,CASSSTGGGTEAFF,TGTGCCAGCAGTTCTACAGGCGGTGGGACTGAAGCTTTCTTT
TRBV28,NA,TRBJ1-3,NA,CASSLVSGRGNTIYF,TGTGCCAGCAGTTTAGTTTCCGGTCGTGGAAACACCATATATTTT
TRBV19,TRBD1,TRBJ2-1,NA,CASSKRTGGLNEQFF,TGTGCCAGTAGTAAAAGGACAGGGGGCTTAAATGAGCAGTTCTTC
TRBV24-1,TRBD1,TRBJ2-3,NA,CATSDHTTGGGGDTQYF,TGTGCCACCAGTGACCACACGACAGGGGGCGGAGGGGATACGCAGTATTTT
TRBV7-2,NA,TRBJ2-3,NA,CASSLQSSGGHSDTQYF,TGTGCCAGCAGCTTGCAAAGCTCCGGAGGTCATTCAGATACGCAGTATTTT
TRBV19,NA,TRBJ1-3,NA,CASYESDTIYF,TGTGCCAGTTACGAGAGTGACACCATATATTTT
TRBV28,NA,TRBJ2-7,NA,CASSFPLGGEEQYF,TGTGCCAGCAGTTTTCCCCTCGGGGGTGAAGAGCAGTACTTC
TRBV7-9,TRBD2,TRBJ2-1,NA,CASSLPSSGEGYNEQFF,TGTGCCAGCAGCCTCCCGAGTAGCGGGGAGGGCTACAATGAGCAGTTCTTC
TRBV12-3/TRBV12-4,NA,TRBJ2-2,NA,CASSQGTGELFF,TGTGCCAGCAGTCAGGGGACCGGGGAGCTGTTTTTT
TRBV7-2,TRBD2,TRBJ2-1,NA,CASSLMPGGSNEQFF,TGTGCCAGCAGCTTAATGCCTGGCGGGAGCAATGAGCAGTTCTTC
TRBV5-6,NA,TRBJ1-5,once,CASSFTGAQPQHF,TGTGCCAGCAGCTTCACGGGAGCCCAGCCCCAGCATTTT
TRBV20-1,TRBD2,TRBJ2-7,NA,CSASGSSGNTYEQYF,TGCAGTGCTAGTGGCTCTAGCGGTAATACCTACGAGCAGTACTTC
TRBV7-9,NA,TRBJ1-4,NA,CASSFGQPSDEKLFF,TGTGCCAGCAGTTTCGGACAGCCCAGTGATGAAAAACTGTTTTTT
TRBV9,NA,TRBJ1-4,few,CASSVEGAGLAEKLFF,TGTGCCAGCAGCGTAGAAGGGGCAGGGTTAGCTGAAAAACTGTTTTTT
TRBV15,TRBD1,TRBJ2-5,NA,CATSRVDREHETQYF,TGTGCCACCAGCAGAGTCGACAGGGAGCATGAGACCCAGTACTTC
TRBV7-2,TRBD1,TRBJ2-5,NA,CASSPRTGVRETQYF,TGTGCCAGCAGCCCCCGGACAGGGGTCAGGGAGACCCAGTACTTC
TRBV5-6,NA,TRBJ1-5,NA,CASSLAGGYSNQPQHF,TGTGCCAGCAGCTTGGCGGGGGGTTATAGCAATCAGCCCCAGCATTTT
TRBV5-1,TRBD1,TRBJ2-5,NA,CASSLGQVIGETQYF,TGCGCCAGCAGCCTGGGACAGGTCATAGGAGAGACCCAGTACTTC
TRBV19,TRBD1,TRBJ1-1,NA,CASSTRTGNTEAFF,TGTGCCAGTAGTACAAGGACAGGGAACACTGAAGCTTTCTTT
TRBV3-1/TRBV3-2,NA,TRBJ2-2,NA,CASSQVVGRDTGELFF,TGTGCCAGCAGCCAAGTGGTGGGCAGGGACACCGGGGAGCTGTTTTTT
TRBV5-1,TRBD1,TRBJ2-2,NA,CASRPQPGQGYSGELFF,TGCGCCAGCAGACCCCAACCGGGACAGGGGTATTCCGGGGAGCTGTTTTTT
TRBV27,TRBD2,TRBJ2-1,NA,CASSQAGPSSYNEQFF,TGTGCCAGCAGCCAAGCGGGACCCAGCTCCTACAATGAGCAGTTCTTC
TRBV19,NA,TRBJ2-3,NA,CASSTPPDRTYTDTQYF,TGTGCCAGTAGTACCCCCCCCGACAGGACTTACACAGATACGCAGTATTTT
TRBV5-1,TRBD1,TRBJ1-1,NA,CASSWTGVLTEAFF,TGCGCCAGCAGCTGGACAGGGGTTCTCACTGAAGCTTTCTTT
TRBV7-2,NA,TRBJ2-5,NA,CASSPQIGGQKTQYF,TGTGCCAGCAGCCCACAAATCGGGGGGCAGAAGACCCAGTACTTC
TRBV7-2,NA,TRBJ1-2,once,CASSLRLYGYTF,TGTGCCAGCAGCTTACGACTCTATGGCTACACCTTC
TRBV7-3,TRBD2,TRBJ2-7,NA,CASSLWTSGSYEQYF,TGTGCCAGCAGCTTATGGACTAGCGGGAGTTACGAGCAGTACTTC
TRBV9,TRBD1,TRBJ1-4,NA,CASSRRGQGNEKLFF,TGTGCCAGCAGCCGCCGGGGACAGGGCAATGAAAAACTGTTTTTT
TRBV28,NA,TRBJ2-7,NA,CASRMTGRTHEQYF,TGTGCCAGCAGAATGACAGGGAGGACTCACGAGCAGTACTTC
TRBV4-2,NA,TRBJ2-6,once,CASSPPQGYGANVLTF,TGTGCCAGCAGCCCACCTCAGGGTTACGGGGCCAACGTCCTGACTTTC
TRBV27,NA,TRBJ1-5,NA,CASSSLSSGSPQPQHF,TGTGCCAGCAGTTCCCTCAGTTCAGGGTCCCCTCAGCCCCAGCATTTT
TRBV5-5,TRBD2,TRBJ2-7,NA,CASSSHSGSYEQYF,TGTGCCAGCAGCTCACATAGCGGGAGCTACGAGCAGTACTTC
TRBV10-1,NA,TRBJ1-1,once,CATQPEGPGTEAFF,TGCGCCACCCAGCCAGAGGGCCCCGGGACAGAAGCTTTCTTT
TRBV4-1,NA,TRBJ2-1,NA,CASSPDEASQFF,TGCGCCAGCAGCCCAGACGAGGCTTCTCAGTTCTTC
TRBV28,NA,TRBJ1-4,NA,CASSFIGEKLFF,TGTGCCAGCAGTTTCATCGGGGAAAAACTGTTTTTT
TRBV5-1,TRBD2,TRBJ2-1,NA,CASSSRLAGDPQGQFF,TGCGCCAGCAGCTCCCGACTAGCGGGAGACCCCCAGGGGCAGTTCTTC
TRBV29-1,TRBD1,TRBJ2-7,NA,CSVVTGTGAYEQYF,TGCAGCGTTGTTACCGGGACAGGGGCCTACGAGCAGTACTTC